What follows describes a single T cell receptor beta chain. This clonotype was seen more than once but under ten times. Its antigen has not been determined. No base quality values were provided; no much bigger clone lies one nucleotide off. The treatment or condition label of this sample denotes: allogeneic hematopoietic cell transplantation with graft depleted of TCRalphabeta T cells and CD19 B cells. TCRalphabeta/CD19-depleted allogeneic hematopoietic cell grafts were given to the transplant recipients, all of whom were children. From the germline V gene, CDR1 is SNHLY and CDR2 is FYNNEI. The CDR3 spans 15 residues, from the cysteine through the phenylalanine. The entry retains the CDR3 DNA only, 45 bases that are in frame from base 1. Trimmed from V: 6 bases; trimmed from J: 2 bases; junction bases lacking a gene match: 9. The sample originates from a study of T-cell reconstitution after alpha-beta-depleted transplantation in children (dated by TCRdb to 2016 to 2017). Turning to the overall study: Using TCR repertoire profiling, the study quantitatively followed how T-cell immune reconstitution unfolded in children after TCRalphabeta/CD19-depleted allogeneic hematopoietic cell transplantation. The study at large found these results: In some patients, the high TCRbeta diversity seen at day 60 was put down to recipient T cells and intrathymic progenitors that had survived conditioning. About two months after transplant, the apparently early recovery of alphabetaT-cell counts reportedly depended on just several hundred clones that had expanded rapidly and came from non-depleted graft cells. Hyperexpanded clone frequencies declined over subsequent months; after one year, T-cell counts and TCRbeta diversity were mostly attributed to newly produced T cells.

The library was made by PCR. This sample was sequenced with an Illumina HiSeq 2500. To normalize quantification of the TCRbeta repertoire, the TCR libraries were built with molecular barcoding that relied on unique molecular identifiers. The raw public reads went through TCRdb reprocessing: fastp at Q25, MiXCR clone calling, in-frame beta chains kept. Each CDR3 protein gets just one entry, which takes the most common genes and DNA from the rows behind it. The table for this sample lists 780,000 or so distinct CDR3 sequences; under 20% of them were counted only once. The ten largest clonotypes hold approximately 5% of the sample.

The receptor was derived from a male patient aged 10-17 years who had a stem cell transplant for acute lymphoblastic leukemia, so the T cells may come from the graft donor. Sequenced material: PBMCs, mostly from graft donor cells, taken 360 days after TCRalphabeta/CD19-depleted stem cell transplant. The V and J segments used are TRBV2 and TRBJ2-7, with 8 junctional bases fitting TRBD2. The bases read TGTGCCAGCAGGGCCGGGACTAGAGGGACCTACGAGCAGTACTTC. Its translation reads: CASRAGTRGTYEQYF.